This T cell receptor beta chain was observed in a study of blood T cell repertoires in COVID-19. The V segment lost 0 bases and the J segment 6 bases; nucleotides outside the gene matches: 1. Germline V gene lookup returns CDR1 SGHDT and CDR2 YYEEEE. This CDR3 has 15 residues. Some clones are missing from TCRdb's copy, which holds only in-frame ones; the method was immunoSEQ multiplex PCR. The sample records 100,000 to 150,000 clones, around 88% being singletons. Sequenced sample: peripheral blood. This receptor was obtained from a man in his 60s with COVID-19, enrolled during active disease. The chain recombines TRBV5-6 with TRBJ2-2; TRBD2 matches 11 bases. CDR3 nucleotides: TGTGCCAGCAGCTTGGGACTAGCGGGACCCGGGGAGCTGTTTTTT. Protein sequence: CASSLGLAGPGELFF. Together with reference TRBV5-6 and TRBJ2-2, the CDR3 gives the full variable domain: DAGVTQSPTHLIKTRGQQVTLRCSPKSGHDTVSWYQQALGQGPQFIFQYYEEEERQRGNFPDRFSGHQFPNYSSELNVNALLLGDSALYLCASSLGLAGPGELFFGEGSRLTVL.